The next 13 T cell receptor beta chains were all read from a single sample in a study of vaccination effects on CD4 cells after COVID-19. After expansion with viral peptide pools in the ViraFEST assay, antigen-specific CD4+ T cells were sequenced. It was after approximately 11 days of culture that CD4+ T cells were isolated. Nucleocapsid antibodies stayed negative before and after vaccination, showing no earlier SARS-CoV-2 infection. The data were produced by immunoSEQ multiplex PCR, yet TCRdb's version contains in-frame clones alone and is incomplete. The sample has about 65,000 clones; 76% are singletons. These receptors have no known antigen. This specimen consisted of CD4+ T cells from PBMCs cultured with HCoV-NL63 spike peptides, obtained before COVID-19 vaccination. The receptor set was obtained from a human donor who received a COVID-19 vaccine.

CDR3 in DNA: TGTGCCAGCAGCCAATGTCCGGACAGGGACTACGAGCAGTACGTC. Amino acid sequence: CASSQCPDRDYEQYV. The chain joins TRBV3-1 (or the pseudogene TRBV3-2) to TRBJ2-7, with 8 positions matching TRBD1. Germline V CDR1 and CDR2: LGHDT, YNNKEL (reference sequence). The CDR3 extends over 15 amino acids. Losses at the gene ends were 2 bases for V and 3 bases for J; bases not matched to a gene: 6.

This sequence joins TRBV6-6 and TRBJ1-5, with D tentatively TRBD1 (5 bases). V was pared by 5 bases and J by 6 bases, with 23 bases between. The CDR3 is 17 amino acids. Per the germline V gene, CDR1 is MNHNY and CDR2 is SVGAGI (reference sequence). The CDR3 sequence is CASSLGRVGSDGQPQHF. CDR3 nucleotides: TGTGCCAGCAGTCTGGGCAGGGTGGGGTCTGACGGTCAGCCCCAGCATTTT.

The chain is built from TRBV6-5 and TRBJ2-1, with 10 bases that match TRBD2. V was clipped by 6 bases and J by 4 bases; unmatched bases: 3. Germline CDR1 MNHEY, CDR2 SVGAGI. The CDR3 totals 14 residues. As DNA, the CDR3 is TGTGCCAGCAGGGCTAGCGGGGGTTACAATGAGCAGTTCTTC. This gives the protein CASRASGGYNEQFF.

The rearrangement uses TRBV6-1 and TRBJ1-2; TRBD1 is a possible D gene (6 bases). The V and J ends lost 1 base and 2 bases respectively, with 8 bases between them. From germline, CDR1 is MNHNS and CDR2 SASEGT. The CDR3 loop spans 14 amino acids. The CDR3 loop is CASSEEGGNYGYTF. The CDR3 nucleotides read TGTGCCAGCAGTGAAGAAGGGGGGAACTATGGCTACACCTTC.

This chain uses TRBV18 with TRBJ2-1, with 7 bases that match TRBD1. Germline V lookup: CDR1 KGHSH, CDR2 LQKENI. The CDR3 consists of 14 residues. The V and J ends lost 3 bases and 7 bases, in that order; junction bases with no gene match: 6. The CDR3 reads CASSPLTGSNEQFF. CDR3 in DNA: TGTGCCAGCTCACCTTTGACAGGGTCGAATGAGCAGTTCTTC. Full variable domain (rest looked up from reference TRBV18 and TRBJ2-1): NAGVMQNPRHLVRRRGQEARLRCSPMKGHSHVYWYRQLPEEGLKFMVYLQKENIIDESGMPKERFSAEFPKEGPSILRIQQVVRGDSAAYFCASSPLTGSNEQFFGPGTRLTVL.

V gene TRBV6-5 combines with J gene TRBJ1-2; maybe TRBD1 (5 bases). Germline values: CDR1 MNHEY, CDR2 SVGAGI. V was cut by 6 bases and J by 4 bases, with 15 bases left in between. The CDR3 has 14 amino acids. This CDR3 reads CASSPPPGSYGYTF. CDR3 coding DNA: TGTGCCAGCAGCCCACCCCCAGGGAGCTATGGCTACACCTTC.

This clone showed up just a few times. The chain has TRBV29-1 and TRBJ2-3; D is uncertain. Germline values: CDR1 SQVTM, CDR2 ANQGSEA. V shed 3 bases and J shed 2 bases, with 6 bases lying between them. CDR3 size: 12 residues. As DNA, the CDR3 is TGCAGCGTTGATAGCAACACAGATACGCAGTATTTT. Translated, it gives CSVDSNTDTQYF.

The chain has TRBV9 and TRBJ2-3; the D is unclear. Germline V gene lookup returns CDR1 SGDLS and CDR2 YYNGEE. This CDR3 has 13 amino acids. Deletions cut 4 bases from V and 0 bases from J, with 6 bases between. The CDR3 nucleotides read TGTGCCAGCAGCTTACAGAGCACAGATACGCAGTATTTT. It codes for CASSLQSTDTQYF.

CDR3 loop: CASSHADPGLAGGTDTQYF. DNA for the CDR3: TGCGCCAGCAGCCACGCAGATCCGGGACTAGCGGGGGGTACAGATACGCAGTATTTT. The V call is TRBV5-1, the J call TRBJ2-3; 15 bases line up with TRBD2. This CDR3 has 19 amino acids. Germline loops: CDR1 SGHRS, CDR2 YFSETQ. Trimming took 4 bases from V and 3 from J; bases not matched to a gene: 12.

The chain couples TRBV6-2 or TRBV6-3 to TRBJ2-3; D is uncertain. Trimming shortened V by 0 bases and J by 9 bases, and 7 bases separated the two germline ends. From germline, CDR1 is MNHEY and CDR2 SVGEGT. The CDR3 extends over 12 amino acids. CDR3 residues: CASSYSPRTQYF. CDR3 bases: TGTGCCAGCAGTTACTCCCCTAGGACGCAGTATTTT.

This rearrangement joins TRBV7-3 to TRBJ1-1; D is perhaps TRBD1 (5 bases). Trimming cost V 4 bases and J 6 bases, with 15 bases left between them. The CDR3 has 14 residues. Germline CDR1 SGHTA, CDR2 FQGTGA. As DNA, the CDR3 is TGTGCCAGCAGCTCCGGGACCGGAGGGGCTGAAGCTTTCTTT. Its translation: CASSSGTGGAEAFF.

V is TRBV5-1 and J is TRBJ2-2; D ambiguous. Trimming shortened V by 0 bases and J by 7 bases, and 7 bases separated the two germline ends. This CDR3 spans 13 amino acids. Looked up from germline, CDR1 is SGHRS and CDR2 is YFSETQ. CDR3 protein: CASSLVGNGELFF. The CDR3 DNA reads as TGCGCCAGCAGCTTGGTTGGGAACGGGGAGCTGTTTTTT.

The chain combines TRBV29-1 with TRBJ1-1, with a weak D call TRBD1 (6 bases). Deletions cut 0 bases from V and 6 bases from J, with 11 bases between. The CDR3 contains 13 residues. Germline V gene data show CDR1 as SQVTM and CDR2 as ANQGSEA. In DNA form, the CDR3 reads TGCAGCGTTGAAGAGATACAGGGTTCTGAAGCTTTCTTT. Protein sequence: CSVEEIQGSEAFF.